This TCR beta chain was obtained from a study of a mutant IDH1 vaccine in newly diagnosed glioma. Looking at the study overall: In some groups vaccination began 4-6 weeks post-radiotherapy; others received it with temozolomide. Prior therapy was radiotherapy, temozolomide, or both; most received both.

Regarding time point: week 47, end of study. Every single dose of the vaccine, 300 ug of mutant IDH1 20-mer peptide, came with topical imiquimod. The data were produced by immunoSEQ multiplex PCR, yet TCRdb's version contains in-frame clones alone and is incomplete. Among about 56,000 clones, about four fifths were seen once, and the ten largest hold more than 3%. A note on this clone: Its specificity is not known.

Germline V gives CDR1 LGHNA, CDR2 YNFKEQ. Trimming pared 0 bases from V and 5 bases from J, leaving 10 bases between. This CDR3 comprises 14 residues. The receptor was isolated from a woman in her forties or fifties with glioma. The chain employs TRBV4-2 and TRBJ2-5; D remains unclear. The sequencing here drew on PBMCs, taken from a glioma patient whose treatment included an IDH1 peptide vaccine. The CDR3 sequence: CASSQDRPSETQYF. The CDR3 nucleotides are TGTGCCAGCAGCCAAGACCGGCCCTCGGAGACCCAGTACTTC.